This TCR beta chain was sequenced for a study of T-cell reconstitution after alpha-beta-depleted transplantation in children. The CDR3 runs to 14 residues. Trimming left V 4 bases short and J 3 bases short, with 13 bases between. CDR1 and CDR2 from the germline V gene are SEHNR and FQNEAQ (reference sequence). The library targeted TCRbeta and was prepared with unique molecular identifiers. From the PCR reads, TCRdb called clonotypes with MiXCR, one entry per CDR3 protein. The sample shows approximately 510,000 distinct CDR3 sequences, about 16% of them seen only once. The chain links TRBV7-9 to TRBJ2-7; tentative D call: TRBD1 (6 bases). The source was PBMCs from the stem cell graft donor, collected from the stem cell graft. The source is a human donor who donated a stem cell graft to a child with acute lymphoblastic leukemia. In nucleotides, the CDR3 is TGTGCCAGCAGCTCTCTAGGGGGTTACTACGAGCAGTACTTC. It codes for CASSSLGGYYEQYF.